The 29 T cell receptor beta chains presented below share a single source sample, sequenced in a study of blood T cell repertoires in COVID-19. Only in-frame clones appear in the TCRdb table, and some are missing; sequencing was by immunoSEQ multiplex PCR. The sample yields more than 300,000 clones, 80% to 95% seen once. The source material was PBMCs or T cells enriched from blood (not recorded which). Source of these receptors: a woman aged 40 to 50 who had been exposed to COVID-19.

This chain joins TRBV27 and TRBJ1-3; TRBD1 matches at 9 bases. Germline V gives CDR1 MNHEY, CDR2 SMNVEV (reference sequence). This CDR3 is 17 amino acids long. V was clipped by 2 bases and J by 0 bases; unmatched bases: 5. The CDR3 loop is CASSLKWDRDSGNTIYF. The CDR3 DNA follows: TGTGCCAGCAGTTTAAAGTGGGACAGGGACTCTGGAAACACCATATATTTT.

The DNA for the CDR3 is TGTGCCAGCAGTCTTAGCGGGGCCACTTATGGGGATACGCAGTATTTT. Encoded protein: CASSLSGATYGDTQYF. The V and J genes are TRBV27 and TRBJ2-3; TRBD2 matches at 8 bases. With 5 bases clipped from V and 6 bases from J, the junction kept 13 bases outside the gene matches. This CDR3 comprises 16 residues. From germline, CDR1 is MNHEY and CDR2 SMNVEV (reference sequence).

The CDR3 here is CATPTGITEAFF. The DNA of the CDR3 is TGTGCCACCCCGACAGGGATCACTGAAGCTTTCTTT. This chain uses TRBV27 with TRBJ1-1; 7 bases line up with TRBD1. The CDR3 extends over 12 amino acids. V was pared by 10 bases and J by 4 bases, with 6 bases of the junction left unmatched. Germline V gene sequence: CDR1 MNHEY, CDR2 SMNVEV (reference sequence).

The gene calls are TRBV7-2 and TRBJ1-4, with TRBD1 matching 7 bases. Germline trimming cut 3 bases from V and 5 bases from J; bases unmatched to any gene: 6. Germline CDR1 is SGHTA and CDR2 is FQGNSA. The CDR3 spans 15 residues. The chain's CDR3 is CASSFGTAKNEKLFF. CDR3 bases: TGTGCCAGCAGCTTTGGGACAGCTAAGAATGAAAAACTGTTTTTT.

On this clone: Other DNA sequences of this sample code for an identical CDR3. The chain joins TRBV7-2 to TRBJ1-1; perhaps TRBD1 as D (6 bases). The CDR3 length is 14 residues. Germline V gene sequence: CDR1 SGHTA, CDR2 FQGNSA. Trimming took 6 bases from V and 0 from J, leaving 11 bases between them. The CDR3 sequence: CASSSGQMNTEAFF. DNA for the CDR3: TGTGCCAGCAGTTCGGGACAAATGAACACTGAAGCTTTCTTT.

The rearrangement uses TRBV7-2 and TRBJ2-7, with TRBD2 identical over 8 bases. V gave up 1 base and J gave up 3 bases; unmatched junction bases: 14. Germline V gives CDR1 SGHTA, CDR2 FQGNSA. The CDR3 loop spans 18 amino acids. CDR3 sequence (DNA): TGTGCCAGCAGCTTAGTGGCGGGAGGCATTAAACTCTACTACGAGCAGTACTTC. It translates to CASSLVAGGIKLYYEQYF.

The chain carries TRBV19 and TRBJ2-7, with 10 bases identical to TRBD1. The length of the CDR3 is 14 residues. The V gene's germline CDR1 is LNHDA and CDR2 SQIVND (reference sequence). Trimming removed 5 bases from V and 7 bases from J; junction bases left unmatched: 8. The CDR3 bases are TGTGCCAGTAGTCCTCGGACAGGGGGGGGAGAGCAGTACTTC. Residues: CASSPRTGGGEQYF.

This chain joins TRBV30 and TRBJ1-3; D call uncertain. The CDR3 length is 14 residues. V dropped 1 base and J dropped 0 bases, with 7 bases sitting between them. CDR1 is GTSNPN and CDR2 is SVGIG in the germline V gene (reference sequence). This CDR3 is CAWSDDFSGNTIYF. The CDR3 DNA reads TGTGCCTGGAGTGATGACTTCTCTGGAAACACCATATATTTT.

This clone is a singleton in its sample. The V call is TRBV19, the J call TRBJ2-7, with 9 bases that match TRBD1. The ends lost 4 bases at V and 5 bases at J; junction bases unmatched: 9. Germline V gives CDR1 LNHDA, CDR2 SQIVND (reference sequence). The CDR3 is 15 amino acids. The CDR3 DNA sequence: TGTGCCAGTAGTACCGAAGGGACAGGGAGGGACGAGCAGTACTTC. It codes for CASSTEGTGRDEQYF.

This chain joins TRBV30 and TRBJ1-1; no clear D. Germline-derived CDR1 and CDR2 are GTSNPN and SVGIG (reference sequence). V lost 3 bases and J 1 base, leaving 6 bases between the germline ends. The CDR3 is 12 amino acids. The CDR3 is CAWRNGNTEAFF. The CDR3 bases are TGTGCCTGGAGAAACGGGAACACTGAAGCTTTCTTT.

This chain links TRBV15 with TRBJ2-7; 8 positions match TRBD1. The CDR3 consists of 15 residues. Germline V gene lookup returns CDR1 LNHNV and CDR2 YYDKDF (reference sequence). With V trimmed by 0 bases and J by 6 bases, 7 bases remained unmatched. CDR3 residues: CATSRDRVRGLEQYF. DNA for the CDR3: TGTGCCACCAGCAGAGATCGGGTCAGGGGGCTCGAGCAGTACTTC.

The chain carries TRBV5-1 and TRBJ2-5, with 7 bases aligning to TRBD1. Germline V gene data show CDR1 as SGHRS and CDR2 as YFSETQ. The ends lost 3 bases at V and 5 bases at J; junction bases unmatched: 16. The CDR3 spans 17 residues. In DNA form, the CDR3 reads TGCGCCAGCAGCTCGGGCGGTCGAGGGGGCTTTGGGGAGACCCAGTACTTC. Translated, it gives CASSSGGRGGFGETQYF.

As concerns this clone: Other DNA sequences in this sample translate to the same CDR3. V gene TRBV19 combines with J gene TRBJ2-7; 11 nucleotides match TRBD1. J was trimmed by 4 bases and V by 3 bases; bases with no gene match: 5. This CDR3 spans 15 amino acids. Germline CDR1 is LNHDA and CDR2 is SQIVND (reference sequence). This CDR3 reads CASSITGTGGYEQYF. CDR3 sequence (DNA): TGTGCCAGTAGTATTACCGGGACAGGGGGATACGAGCAGTACTTC. Variable domain in full (rest from reference TRBV19 and TRBJ2-7): DGGITQSPKYLFRKEGQNVTLSCEQNLNHDAMYWYRQDPGQGLRLIYYSQIVNDFQKGDIAEGYSVSREKKESFPLTVTSAQKNPTAFYLCASSITGTGGYEQYFGPGTRLTVT.

The rearrangement links TRBV7-3 to TRBJ2-7; tentatively, D is TRBD1 (5 bases). This CDR3 comprises 16 residues. Germline V gene lookup returns CDR1 SGHTA and CDR2 FQGTGA. The ends were cut back, 0 bases at V and 0 bases at J, with 12 bases in the middle. The CDR3 reads CASSLTRGNGSYEQYF. CDR3 nucleotide sequence: TGTGCCAGCAGCTTAACTAGGGGAAACGGCTCCTACGAGCAGTACTTC.

The gene calls are TRBV7-8 and TRBJ1-2; TRBD1 is a possible D gene (6 bases). Germline lookup yields CDR1 SGHVS and CDR2 FQNEAQ. Trimming pared 8 bases from V and 3 bases from J, leaving 19 bases between. This CDR3 has 15 residues. The CDR3 nucleotides are TGTGCCAGCGGTGACAGGAAAGGCCTGGACTATGGCTACACCTTC. Translation: CASGDRKGLDYGYTF.

Note on this clone: Other DNA sequences in the same sample also yield this CDR3. This chain uses TRBV29-1 with TRBJ1-2; the match to TRBD1 covers 7 bases. V shed 4 bases and J 8 bases; nucleotides not matched to a gene: 10. CDR1 and CDR2 (germline): SQVTM, ANQGSEA. This CDR3 contains 13 residues. CDR3 amino acids: CSVGDSPLWGYTF. The CDR3 DNA sequence: TGCAGCGTTGGGGACAGCCCCCTATGGGGCTACACCTTC.

This rearrangement joins TRBV5-1 to TRBJ2-1; 13 nucleotides align to TRBD2. Unmatched junction bases numbered 5, after V lost 4 bases and J lost 7 bases. Germline assignment: CDR1 SGHRS and CDR2 YFSETQ. The CDR3 length is 15 residues. CDR3 coding DNA: TGCGCCAGCAGCATCACTAGCGGGGGGGCGAATGAGCAGTTCTTC. This codes for CASSITSGGANEQFF.

The chain is built from TRBV5-1 and TRBJ2-7; D might be TRBD2 (6 bases). In germline, CDR1 is SGHRS, CDR2 YFSETQ. The V end was cut by 8 bases, the J end by 6 bases, with 21 bases between. The CDR3 sequence is 14 residues long. The DNA for the CDR3 is TGCGCCAGTTGCCCGGGACTCGGGACCTGCGAGCAGTACTTC. This sequence encodes CASCPGLGTCEQYF.

The chain couples TRBV6-5 to TRBJ1-6; D might be TRBD1 (6 bases). The V gene's germline CDR1 is MNHEY and CDR2 SVGAGI. The CDR3 consists of 14 residues. V lost 6 bases and J lost 7, with 13 bases in between. The CDR3 sequence is CASSLRGGNSPLHF. The CDR3 nucleotides are TGTGCCAGCAGCCTAAGGGGGGGCAATTCACCCCTCCACTTT.

The DNA for the CDR3 is TGTGCCAGCAGCTCATCTCTCGGGGGGGGCGGCCGTCATCAGCCCCAGCATTTT. Protein: CASSSSLGGGGRHQPQHF. The J gene is TRBJ1-5, the V gene TRBV3-1 (or the pseudogene TRBV3-2); a possible D gene is TRBD1 (6 bases). This CDR3 spans 18 amino acids. V gave up 5 bases and J gave up 5 bases, with 25 bases separating them. Germline CDR1 is LGHDT and CDR2 is YNNKEL (reference sequence).

The chain recombines TRBV28 with TRBJ1-2; 9 bases map to TRBD1. CDR3 length: 14 residues. The J segment lost 5 bases and the V segment lost 3 bases, leaving 4 bases of the junction unmatched. Germline loops: CDR1 MDHEN, CDR2 SYDVKM. The CDR3 sequence is CASSFGDREYGYTF. DNA for the CDR3: TGTGCCAGCAGTTTCGGGGACAGGGAGTATGGCTACACCTTC.

The CDR3 protein is CASSEAGGSGNTIYF. CDR3 nucleotide sequence: TGTGCCAGCAGTGAGGCGGGGGGCTCTGGAAACACCATATATTTT. The chain employs TRBV25-1 and TRBJ1-3; D might be TRBD1 (5 bases). CDR1 and CDR2 (germline): MGHDK, SYGVNS. V was clipped by 3 bases and J by 0 bases, with 9 bases between them. The CDR3 is 15 residues long. Supplemented by reference TRBV25-1 and TRBJ1-3, the full variable domain reads EADIYQTPRYLVIGTGKKITLECSQTMGHDKMYWYQQDPGMELHLIHYSYGVNSTEKGDLSSESTVSRIRTEHFPLTLESARPSHTSQYLCASSEAGGSGNTIYFGEGSWLTVV.

This clone was seen a single time. V usage is TRBV5-1 and J usage is TRBJ1-4; TRBD1 agrees at 7 bases. V trimming: 2 bases; J trimming: 2 bases; junction bases outside the gene matches: 0. The V gene's germline CDR1 is SGHRS and CDR2 YFSETQ. This CDR3 has 14 residues. The CDR3 region is CASSFRGTNEKLFF. The CDR3 coding sequence is TGCGCCAGCAGCTTCAGGGGGACTAATGAAAAACTGTTTTTT. The full variable domain, rest sourced from reference TRBV5-1 and TRBJ1-4, is KAGVTQTPRYLIKTRGQQVTLSCSPISGHRSVSWYQQTPGQGLQFLFEYFSETQRNKGNFPGRFSGRQFSNSRSEMNVSTLELGDSALYLCASSFRGTNEKLFFGSGTQLSVL.

The V call is TRBV7-2, the J call TRBJ2-1, with 13 positions matching TRBD2. The ends lost 2 bases at V and 11 bases at J; junction bases unmatched: 9. Germline CDR1 reads SGHTA; CDR2 reads FQGNSA. This CDR3 comprises 16 residues. CDR3 sequence reads: CASSLTGLAGLGKQFF. CDR3 coding DNA: TGTGCCAGCAGCTTAACGGGACTAGCGGGGTTAGGGAAGCAGTTCTTC.

This chain links TRBV6-4 with TRBJ1-6; 11 bases align to TRBD1. This CDR3 contains 19 residues. V was clipped by 7 bases and J by 6 bases; unmatched bases: 17. CDR1 is MRHNA, CDR2 SNTAGT, per germline. DNA of the CDR3: TGTGCCAGCATAGGACAGGGGGCCGTTGATCGGTGTTGTAATTCACCCCTCCACTTT. Amino acid sequence: CASIGQGAVDRCCNSPLHF.

This clone was seen at least ten times. The chain is built from TRBV6-2 or TRBV6-3 and TRBJ2-3; 9 bases agree with TRBD2. The CDR3 is 15 residues long. CDR1 and CDR2 (germline): MNHEY, SVGEGT. Germline trimming cut 5 bases from V and 2 bases from J; bases unmatched to any gene: 5. The CDR3 DNA reads TGTGCCAGCAGTAAAGGCGGGGGGGACACAGATACGCAGTATTTT. Its translation is CASSKGGGDTDTQYF.

This chain uses TRBV19 with TRBJ2-7; maybe TRBD1 (6 bases). The germline V gene has CDR1 LNHDA and CDR2 SQIVND (reference sequence). CDR3 size: 16 residues. Trimming shortened V by 1 base and J by 3 bases, and 16 bases separated the two germline ends. CDR3 protein: CASSIVPGTHFYEQYF. The CDR3 DNA sequence: TGTGCCAGTAGTATAGTGCCCGGGACACATTTCTACGAGCAGTACTTC.

This clone was observed a single time. The rearrangement joins TRBV5-6 to TRBJ2-2; 10 bases fit TRBD1. This CDR3 comprises 16 residues. Germline V gene data show CDR1 as SGHDT and CDR2 as YYEEEE. J was trimmed by 4 bases and V by 3 bases; bases with no gene match: 6. CDR3 residues: CASSYGTGVPTGELFF. The CDR3 DNA is TGTGCCAGCAGCTACGGGACAGGGGTTCCCACCGGGGAGCTGTTTTTT.

This clone has at least ten counts. The chain couples TRBV5-1 to TRBJ1-2, with D possibly being TRBD1 (6 bases). The V and J ends lost 0 bases and 2 bases respectively, with 14 bases between them. CDR1 is SGHRS and CDR2 is YFSETQ in the germline V gene. This CDR3 comprises 16 residues. The CDR3 spells CASSLGLGAGNYGYTF. CDR3 coding DNA: TGCGCCAGCAGCTTGGGGTTGGGGGCCGGAAACTATGGCTACACCTTC.